The clone carrying this TCR beta chain occurred a few times. The data derive from a study of T-cell reconstitution after alpha-beta-depleted transplantation in children. TCRbeta library construction was performed incorporating unique molecular identifiers. TCRdb reanalysed the PCR reads using MiXCR and keeps one entry per CDR3 protein. The table lists 500,000 or so distinct CDR3 sequences, around a third of them singletons. This TCR derives from a human donor who donated a stem cell graft to a child with aplastic anemia. Specimen: PBMCs from the stem cell graft donor, collected from the stem cell graft.

In DNA, the CDR3 is TGCGCCAGCAGCTTGTATTCGGGGGTCGGGCAGTTCTTC. It encodes CASSLYSGVGQFF. This chain links TRBV5-1 with TRBJ2-1, with a possible D match to TRBD2 (6 bases). This CDR3 has 13 amino acids. CDR1 and CDR2 from the germline V gene are SGHRS and YFSETQ. The V end lost 1 base, the J end lost 12 bases, and 14 bases lay between the germline ends.